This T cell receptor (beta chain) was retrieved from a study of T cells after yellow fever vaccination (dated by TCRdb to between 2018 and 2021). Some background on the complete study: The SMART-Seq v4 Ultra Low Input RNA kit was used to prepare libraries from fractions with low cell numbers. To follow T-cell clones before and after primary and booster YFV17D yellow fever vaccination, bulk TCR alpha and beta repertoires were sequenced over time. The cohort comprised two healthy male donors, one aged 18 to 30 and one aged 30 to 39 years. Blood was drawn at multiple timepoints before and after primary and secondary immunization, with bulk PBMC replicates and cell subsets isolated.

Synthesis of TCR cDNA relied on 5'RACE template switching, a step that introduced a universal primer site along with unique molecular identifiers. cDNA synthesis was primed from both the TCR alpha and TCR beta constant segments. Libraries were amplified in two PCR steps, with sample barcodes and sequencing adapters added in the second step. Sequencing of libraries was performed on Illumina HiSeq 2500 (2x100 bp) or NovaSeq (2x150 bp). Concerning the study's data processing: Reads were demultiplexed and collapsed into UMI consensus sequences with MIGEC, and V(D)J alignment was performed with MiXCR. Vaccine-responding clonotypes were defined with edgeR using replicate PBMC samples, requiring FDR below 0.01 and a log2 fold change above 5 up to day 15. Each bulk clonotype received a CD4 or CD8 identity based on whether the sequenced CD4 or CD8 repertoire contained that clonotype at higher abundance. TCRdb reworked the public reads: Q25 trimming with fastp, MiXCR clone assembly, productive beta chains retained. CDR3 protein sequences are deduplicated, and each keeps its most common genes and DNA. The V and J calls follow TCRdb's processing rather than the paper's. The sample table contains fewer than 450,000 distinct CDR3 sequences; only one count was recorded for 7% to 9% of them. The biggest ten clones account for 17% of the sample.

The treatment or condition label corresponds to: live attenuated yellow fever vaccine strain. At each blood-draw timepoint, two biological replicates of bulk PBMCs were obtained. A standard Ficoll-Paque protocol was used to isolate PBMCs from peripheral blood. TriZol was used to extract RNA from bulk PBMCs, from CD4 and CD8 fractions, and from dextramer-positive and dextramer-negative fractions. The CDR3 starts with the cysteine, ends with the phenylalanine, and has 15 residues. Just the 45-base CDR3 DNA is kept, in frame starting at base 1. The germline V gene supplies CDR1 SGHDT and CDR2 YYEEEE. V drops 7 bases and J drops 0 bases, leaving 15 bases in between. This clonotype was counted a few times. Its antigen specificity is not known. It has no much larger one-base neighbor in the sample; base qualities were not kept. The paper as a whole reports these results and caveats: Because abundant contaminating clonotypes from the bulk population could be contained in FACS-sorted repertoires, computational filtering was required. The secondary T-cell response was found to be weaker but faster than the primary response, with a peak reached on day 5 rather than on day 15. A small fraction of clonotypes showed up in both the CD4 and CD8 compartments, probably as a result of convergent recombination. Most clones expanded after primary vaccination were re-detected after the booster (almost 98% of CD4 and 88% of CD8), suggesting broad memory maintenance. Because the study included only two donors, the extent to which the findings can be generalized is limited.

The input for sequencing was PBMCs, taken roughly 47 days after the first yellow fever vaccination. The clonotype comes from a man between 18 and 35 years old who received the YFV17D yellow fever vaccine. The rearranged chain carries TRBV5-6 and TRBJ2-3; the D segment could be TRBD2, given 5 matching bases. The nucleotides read TGTGCCAGCTCCCTGGGAGAGGGTAGCACAGATACGCAGTATTTT. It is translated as CASSLGEGSTDTQYF.